This is a list of T cell receptor beta chains from one sample in a study of T cell responses to AZD1222 COVID-19 vaccine. Some clones are missing from TCRdb's copy, which holds only in-frame ones; the method was immunoSEQ multiplex PCR. The sample yields under 200,000 clones, 90% to 95% seen once. The sample here was peripheral blood, taken 28 days after the second dose of the MenACWY control vaccine. Receptor source: an adult who received the MenACWY meningococcal vaccine as a control. Each CDR3 is given with its conserved first and last residue. The order of the fields is V gene, D gene, clone size, J gene, CDR3 protein. A D gene is named only where the DNA matches it firmly. The size of a clone is reported for some rows only, either as once, few or many, or as a class for expanded clones.

v_call: TRBV9; d_call: NA; clone_size: NA; j_call: TRBJ2-3; cdr3_aa: CASSVGDSGTSTDTQYF
v_call: TRBV4-3; d_call: TRBD1; clone_size: once; j_call: TRBJ1-2; cdr3_aa: CASSPDRGMYGYTF
v_call: TRBV9; d_call: NA; clone_size: NA; j_call: TRBJ1-6; cdr3_aa: CASSVGGLGGNSPLHF
v_call: TRBV19; d_call: NA; clone_size: NA; j_call: TRBJ2-5; cdr3_aa: CASSMVRGKETQYF
v_call: TRBV11-2; d_call: NA; clone_size: NA; j_call: TRBJ2-5; cdr3_aa: CASSLRETQYF
v_call: TRBV7-2; d_call: NA; clone_size: NA; j_call: TRBJ2-6; cdr3_aa: CASSSNRAVYSGANVLTF
v_call: TRBV29-1; d_call: NA; clone_size: NA; j_call: TRBJ2-7; cdr3_aa: CSVSPPPGDGYEQYF
v_call: TRBV18; d_call: NA; clone_size: NA; j_call: TRBJ1-4; cdr3_aa: CASSPSRGNEKLFF
v_call: TRBV7-9; d_call: NA; clone_size: NA; j_call: TRBJ2-3; cdr3_aa: CATGGPDTQYF
v_call: TRBV19; d_call: TRBD1; clone_size: NA; j_call: TRBJ2-2; cdr3_aa: CASWGDRAGELFF
v_call: TRBV5-1; d_call: NA; clone_size: once; j_call: TRBJ1-2; cdr3_aa: CASSLTTRGYTF
v_call: TRBV19; d_call: NA; clone_size: NA; j_call: TRBJ1-5; cdr3_aa: CASSRRSGDNQPQHF
v_call: TRBV28; d_call: TRBD2; clone_size: NA; j_call: TRBJ2-3; cdr3_aa: CASSQTSGSSQYF
v_call: TRBV6-1; d_call: NA; clone_size: once; j_call: TRBJ1-2; cdr3_aa: CASSEVQRPGYTF
v_call: TRBV11-3; d_call: TRBD2; clone_size: NA; j_call: TRBJ2-7; cdr3_aa: CASSQAGTSLTYEQYF
v_call: TRBV5-1; d_call: NA; clone_size: NA; j_call: TRBJ1-6; cdr3_aa: CASSREGTGNSPLHF
v_call: TRBV3-1/TRBV3-2; d_call: NA; clone_size: NA; j_call: TRBJ2-5; cdr3_aa: CASSPDPGWGETQYF
v_call: TRBV28; d_call: TRBD1; clone_size: NA; j_call: TRBJ2-7; cdr3_aa: CASSPGGLDEQYF
v_call: TRBV27; d_call: NA; clone_size: NA; j_call: TRBJ2-3; cdr3_aa: CASSLFGTDTQYF
v_call: TRBV28; d_call: NA; clone_size: NA; j_call: TRBJ1-1; cdr3_aa: CALRRGTEAFF
v_call: TRBV23-1; d_call: NA; clone_size: NA; j_call: TRBJ2-4; cdr3_aa: CASSPKPGGLAKNIQYF
v_call: TRBV4-3; d_call: NA; clone_size: NA; j_call: TRBJ1-1; cdr3_aa: CASSLSQGGDTEAFF
v_call: TRBV19; d_call: NA; clone_size: NA; j_call: TRBJ1-1; cdr3_aa: CASRYRANTEAFF
v_call: TRBV27; d_call: NA; clone_size: once; j_call: TRBJ1-6; cdr3_aa: CASSHPAINSPLHF
v_call: TRBV6-5; d_call: NA; clone_size: NA; j_call: TRBJ2-7; cdr3_aa: CASSYGTYEQYF
v_call: TRBV24-1; d_call: TRBD2; clone_size: NA; j_call: TRBJ2-1; cdr3_aa: CATSGLAGPNEQFF
v_call: TRBV7-8; d_call: NA; clone_size: NA; j_call: TRBJ1-1; cdr3_aa: CASSLVQGTNTEAFF
v_call: TRBV19; d_call: NA; clone_size: NA; j_call: TRBJ1-1; cdr3_aa: CATSRAFGVATEAFF
v_call: TRBV11-1; d_call: NA; clone_size: NA; j_call: TRBJ2-7; cdr3_aa: CASSLSNLRSYEQYF
v_call: TRBV12-3/TRBV12-4; d_call: NA; clone_size: NA; j_call: TRBJ1-6; cdr3_aa: CASSRSGNSPLHF
v_call: TRBV2; d_call: NA; clone_size: once; j_call: TRBJ1-5; cdr3_aa: CASNGGGPQHF
v_call: TRBV5-1; d_call: NA; clone_size: NA; j_call: TRBJ1-5; cdr3_aa: CASSLAPGHPQHF
v_call: TRBV11-3; d_call: TRBD1; clone_size: NA; j_call: TRBJ1-1; cdr3_aa: CASSLGAGGPVEAFF
v_call: TRBV5-1; d_call: NA; clone_size: once; j_call: TRBJ1-2; cdr3_aa: CASSLVPASYGYTF
v_call: TRBV5-1; d_call: NA; clone_size: NA; j_call: TRBJ1-4; cdr3_aa: CASTLDSTNEKLFF
v_call: TRBV6-5; d_call: NA; clone_size: NA; j_call: TRBJ1-1; cdr3_aa: CASRDTLNTEAFF
v_call: TRBV5-1; d_call: NA; clone_size: NA; j_call: TRBJ1-1; cdr3_aa: CASSQMTHSATEAFF
v_call: TRBV5-5; d_call: NA; clone_size: NA; j_call: TRBJ2-5; cdr3_aa: CASTQRGMVGQETQYF
v_call: TRBV6-5; d_call: TRBD2; clone_size: once; j_call: TRBJ2-3; cdr3_aa: CASIYFSGITDTQYF
v_call: TRBV10-2; d_call: TRBD1; clone_size: NA; j_call: TRBJ2-1; cdr3_aa: CASREGQSVGNEQFF
v_call: TRBV19; d_call: NA; clone_size: NA; j_call: TRBJ1-5; cdr3_aa: CASSEEIEGPQHF
v_call: TRBV4-2; d_call: NA; clone_size: NA; j_call: TRBJ1-6; cdr3_aa: CASSQTDYNSPLHF
v_call: TRBV29-1; d_call: NA; clone_size: NA; j_call: TRBJ2-3; cdr3_aa: CSAAWGATDTQYF
v_call: TRBV7-2; d_call: NA; clone_size: once; j_call: TRBJ2-1; cdr3_aa: CASSWRGTGRGGNEQFF
v_call: TRBV11-2; d_call: NA; clone_size: NA; j_call: TRBJ2-5; cdr3_aa: CASSRGFQETQYF
v_call: TRBV19; d_call: NA; clone_size: NA; j_call: TRBJ2-7; cdr3_aa: CASSSPSGYEQYF
v_call: TRBV12-5; d_call: NA; clone_size: NA; j_call: TRBJ2-2; cdr3_aa: CASGPGTPTGELFF
v_call: TRBV19; d_call: NA; clone_size: NA; j_call: TRBJ2-7; cdr3_aa: CASSRQTSSYEQYF
v_call: TRBV28; d_call: TRBD1; clone_size: NA; j_call: TRBJ1-2; cdr3_aa: CASSLVDRGLPGGYTF
v_call: TRBV5-1; d_call: NA; clone_size: NA; j_call: TRBJ2-7; cdr3_aa: CASSSDGAGYEQYF
v_call: TRBV7-2; d_call: NA; clone_size: NA; j_call: TRBJ2-1; cdr3_aa: CASSYLAVNEQFF
v_call: TRBV10-2; d_call: TRBD2; clone_size: NA; j_call: TRBJ2-7; cdr3_aa: CASSEGLAGGPPYF
v_call: TRBV28; d_call: NA; clone_size: NA; j_call: TRBJ2-2; cdr3_aa: CASNTQGFGELFF
v_call: TRBV27; d_call: NA; clone_size: NA; j_call: TRBJ1-2; cdr3_aa: CASSGTTTIGYTF